One and the same sample provided the 17 T cell receptor beta chains below, sequenced in a study of T cells in localized non-small cell lung cancer. Measured with immunoSEQ multiplex PCR; TCRdb has only the in-frame clones, and not every one. This table holds some 51,000 clones, just over 85% found once. Sample: peripheral blood, taken before any cancer treatment. These receptors came from a woman aged 35 to 75 with stage I lung adenocarcinoma.

This chain connects TRBV7-9 to TRBJ1-5, with D unresolved. The V gene's germline CDR1 is SEHNR and CDR2 FQNEAQ (reference sequence). The V end was cut by 5 bases, the J end by 4 bases, with 12 bases between. This CDR3 comprises 14 residues. The CDR3 DNA reads TGTGCCAGCAGCCACCCAGGTGTTAATCAGCCCCAGCATTTT. Translation: CASSHPGVNQPQHF.

The J gene is TRBJ2-7, the V gene TRBV7-9; no reliable D call. Germline V gene lookup returns CDR1 SEHNR and CDR2 FQNEAQ (reference sequence). This CDR3 is 12 amino acids long. V lost 5 bases, J lost 5 bases, and 10 bases lay in between. CDR3 amino acids: CASSRNIDEQYF. CDR3 DNA sequence: TGTGCCAGCAGCCGGAACATTGACGAGCAGTACTTC.

V and J are TRBV7-3 and TRBJ2-1, with D hard to call. V gave up 0 bases and J gave up 8 bases, with 5 bases separating them. The CDR3 covers 12 residues. Germline values: CDR1 SGHTA, CDR2 FQGTGA. The CDR3 bases are TGTGCCAGCAGCTTAACTCCGGATGAGCAGTTCTTC. Translated: CASSLTPDEQFF.

The V gene is TRBV9, the J gene TRBJ1-3; D uncertain. This CDR3 is 12 amino acids long. CDR1 is SGDLS, CDR2 YYNGEE, per germline. The V and J ends lost 4 bases and 6 bases respectively, with 8 bases between them. The CDR3 DNA reads TGTGCCAGCAGCCTAAGGGCAAACACCATATATTTT. Its protein is CASSLRANTIYF.

This clone occurred once. The V call is TRBV30, the J call TRBJ2-5, with D tentatively TRBD1 (5 bases). The V and J ends lost 0 bases and 3 bases respectively, with 11 bases between them. Germline V CDR1 and CDR2: GTSNPN, SVGIG (reference sequence). This CDR3 has 14 amino acids. CDR3 loop: CAWSVGWGEETQYF. The CDR3 nucleotides read TGTGCCTGGAGTGTAGGCTGGGGCGAAGAGACCCAGTACTTC.

The chain employs TRBV29-1 and TRBJ2-7, with D tentatively TRBD1 (5 bases). This CDR3 contains 13 residues. The V gene lost 7 bases and the J gene lost 5 bases, with 18 bases spanning the gap. Germline CDR1 and CDR2: SQVTM and ANQGSEA. CDR3 amino acids: CSAHLGVGNEQYF. In DNA form, the CDR3 reads TGCAGCGCCCACTTAGGGGTGGGCAACGAGCAGTACTTC.

The chain couples TRBV7-2 to TRBJ2-5; maybe TRBD1 (5 bases). The CDR3 covers 12 residues. Germline V CDR1 and CDR2: SGHTA, FQGNSA. The ends were cut back, 3 bases at V and 3 bases at J, with 5 bases in the middle. The CDR3 nucleotides read TGTGCCAGCAGCTTGACAGAAGAGACCCAGTACTTC. It specifies CASSLTEETQYF. Looking up the rest from reference TRBV7-2 and TRBJ2-5 gives the full variable domain: GAGVSQSPSNKVTEKGKDVELRCDPISGHTALYWYRQSLGQGLEFLIYFQGNSAPDKSGLPSDRFSAERTGGSVSTLTIQRTQQEDSAVYLCASSLTEETQYFGPGTRLLVL.

V gene TRBV25-1 combines with J gene TRBJ1-1; D perhaps matches TRBD1 (5 bases). Germline values: CDR1 MGHDK, CDR2 SYGVNS. The CDR3 spans 13 residues. Trimming took 8 bases from V and 5 from J, leaving 15 bases between them. This chain's CDR3 is CASGRPGETEAFF. The CDR3 nucleotides read TGTGCCAGCGGACGCCCGGGGGAGACTGAAGCTTTCTTT.

V usage is TRBV30 and J usage is TRBJ2-5; the D is unclear. CDR1 is GTSNPN, CDR2 SVGIG, per germline (reference sequence). This CDR3 has 16 amino acids. V was trimmed by 2 bases and J by 0 bases, leaving 16 bases between them. For the CDR3, the DNA is TGTGCCTGGAGTCCCCTAGGGCAGCGATACCAAGAGACCCAGTACTTC. Protein: CAWSPLGQRYQETQYF. The complete variable domain, with remaining parts taken from reference TRBV30 and TRBJ2-5, reads SQTIHQWPATLVQPVGSPLSLECTVEGTSNPNLYWYRQAAGRGLQLLFYSVGIGQISSEVPQNLSASRPQDRQFILSSKKLLLSDSGFYLCAWSPLGQRYQETQYFGPGTRLLVL.

The chain uses TRBV7-8 and TRBJ1-2; no definite D call. There are 13 residues in the CDR3. CDR1 and CDR2 from the germline V gene are SGHVS and FQNEAQ. V was shortened by 1 base and J by 6 bases, with 9 bases between the two germline ends. CDR3 residues: CASSLGVQDGYTF. CDR3 DNA: TGTGCCAGCAGCTTAGGGGTTCAAGATGGCTACACCTTC.

V is TRBV21-1 and J is TRBJ2-1; the D call in the table, TRBD1, was not verified against the DNA. TRBV21-1 is described as a pseudogene. This CDR3 comprises 16 residues. CDR3 sequence: CASSKGGSTGFNEQFF. For the CDR3, the DNA is TGTGCCAGCAGCAAAGGGGGCTCAACAGGGTTCAATGAGCAGTTCTTC.

This clone appeared a single time. The V gene is TRBV7-9, the J gene TRBJ1-6; perhaps TRBD1 as D (5 bases). Between the trimmed V and J ends, which lost 4 bases and 11 bases, there was a span of 15 bases. Germline CDR1 is SEHNR and CDR2 is FQNEAQ (reference sequence). The CDR3 consists of 14 residues. CDR3 sequence reads: CASSSQNSGTPLHF. The CDR3 nucleotides are TGTGCCAGCAGCTCCCAAAACTCAGGGACACCCCTCCACTTT.

This clone was found a few times. J is TRBJ2-7 and V is TRBV10-1; weak D call: TRBD2 (5 bases). Looked up from germline, CDR1 is WNHNN and CDR2 is SYGVQD (reference sequence). Deletions cut 3 bases from V and 4 bases from J, with 13 bases between. CDR3 length equals 14 residues. In DNA form, the CDR3 reads TGCGCCAGCAGTGACGGCGGGTCTAAATACGAGCAGTACTTC. It encodes CASSDGGSKYEQYF.

The rearrangement joins TRBV11-2 to TRBJ1-5; weak D call: TRBD1 (6 bases). V was shortened by 5 bases and J by 0 bases, with 11 bases between the two germline ends. Germline CDR1 is SGHAT and CDR2 is FQNNGV. The CDR3 runs to 15 residues. The CDR3 DNA follows: TGTGCCAGCAGCCTGGACAGTTATAGCAATCAGCCCCAGCATTTT. This codes for CASSLDSYSNQPQHF.

This clone came up once. The rearrangement links TRBV6-5 to TRBJ1-2; 12 bases fit TRBD1. V lost 5 bases to trimming and J lost 6 bases; unmatched junction nucleotides: 7. The V gene's germline CDR1 is MNHEY and CDR2 SVGAGI. CDR3 length equals 15 residues. The CDR3 bases are TGTGCCAGCAGTCGTCCCGGGACAGGGGGCCATGGCTACACCTTC. It specifies CASSRPGTGGHGYTF.

The V and J genes are TRBV4-3 and TRBJ1-5; no clear D gene. The ends were cut back, 0 bases at V and 6 bases at J, with 12 bases in the middle. The CDR3 totals 15 residues. Germline V gene data show CDR1 as LGHNA and CDR2 as YSLEER. The CDR3, as DNA: TGCGCCAGCAGCCAAGAAGTCACCCCGCGTCAGCCCCAGCATTTT. This encodes CASSQEVTPRQPQHF.

V gene TRBV7-9 combines with J gene TRBJ2-1; D is ambiguous. This CDR3 is 14 amino acids long. V was trimmed by 1 base and J by 3 bases, leaving 7 bases between them. Germline V gene sequence: CDR1 SEHNR, CDR2 FQNEAQ (reference sequence). This chain's CDR3 is CASSLEQIYNEQFF. The CDR3, as DNA: TGTGCCAGCAGCTTAGAACAGATCTACAATGAGCAGTTCTTC.